These 29 T cell receptor beta chains were sequenced from one sample in a study of shared clonotypes between healthy human individuals. The table came from immunoSEQ multiplex PCR; TCRdb's copy has only in-frame clones and leaves some out. The table includes approximately 1.4 million clones, nearly 99% detected once. Sequences were obtained from naive CD4+ T cells sorted from blood. Sample subset: CD45RA+ positively selected. The receptors come from a man aged 25 to 40 in good health.

The J gene is TRBJ2-5, the V gene TRBV5-5, with D perhaps matching TRBD2 (6 bases). With 1 base removed from V and 1 base from J, the gap between germline ends came to 11 bases. Germline CDR1 and CDR2: SGHKS and YYEKEE (reference sequence). The CDR3 contains 15 residues. CDR3 region: CASSLTGSSQETQYF. The CDR3 region has the DNA TGTGCCAGCAGCTTGACCGGGAGTTCCCAAGAGACCCAGTACTTC. Full variable domain (remainder filled in from reference TRBV5-5 and TRBJ2-5): DAGVTQSPTHLIKTRGQQVTLRCSPISGHKSVSWYQQVLGQGPQFIFQYYEKEERGRGNFPDRFSARQFPNYSSELNVNALLLGDSALYLCASSLTGSSQETQYFGPGTRLLVL.

The CDR3 bases are TGTGCCAGCAGTACCGTCGGACTCAACTTCGAGCAGTACTTC. Residues: CASSTVGLNFEQYF. V is TRBV25-1 and J is TRBJ2-7, with D maybe TRBD2 (5 bases). The germline gives CDR1 MGHDK, CDR2 SYGVNS. The CDR3 runs to 14 residues. V was clipped by 5 bases and J by 6 bases, with 17 bases between them.

This clone was recorded only once. In nucleotides, the CDR3 is TGCAGCGTCGAGGGACAGCCTCCATCTGTTAGACAGCCCCAGCATTTT. Protein sequence: CSVEGQPPSVRQPQHF. J is TRBJ1-5 and V is TRBV29-1, with TRBD1 matching 7 bases. This CDR3 has 16 amino acids. The V gene end was trimmed by 6 bases and the J gene end by 7 bases; junction bases not matched to a gene: 18. The germline V gene has CDR1 SQVTM and CDR2 ANQGSEA. Full variable domain (remainder filled in from reference TRBV29-1 and TRBJ1-5): SAVISQKPSRDICQRGTSLTIQCQVDSQVTMMFWYRQQPGQSLTLIATANQGSEATYESGFVIDKFPISRPNLTFSTLTVSNMSPEDSSIYLCSVEGQPPSVRQPQHFGDGTRLSIL.

In its sample, this clone was seen once. The V gene is TRBV5-1, the J gene TRBJ1-5; D remains ambiguous. In germline, CDR1 is SGHRS, CDR2 YFSETQ. V was pared by 5 bases and J by 0 bases, with 15 bases between. The CDR3 totals 16 residues. DNA for the CDR3: TGCGCCAGCAGTTCGTCCCGCAGGTATAGCAATCAGCCCCAGCATTTT. Residues: CASSSSRRYSNQPQHF.

The V gene is TRBV4-1, the J gene TRBJ1-2; a weak D match, TRBD1 (5 bases). The ends were cut back, 0 bases at V and 4 bases at J, with 12 bases in the middle. The CDR3 length is 15 residues. CDR1 and CDR2 (germline): MGHRA, YSYEKL. The chain's CDR3 is CASSQDLGTIYGYTF. The CDR3 bases are TGCGCCAGCAGCCAAGATCTCGGGACCATCTATGGCTACACCTTC.

The chain recombines TRBV2 with TRBJ2-2; 9 bases map to TRBD1. Germline V gene data show CDR1 as SNHLY and CDR2 as FYNNEI. This CDR3 has 16 residues. The V gene end was trimmed by 6 bases and the J gene end by 3 bases; junction bases not matched to a gene: 8. This chain's CDR3 is CASSVNRGRDTGELFF. CDR3 coding DNA: TGTGCCAGCAGCGTTAACAGGGGGCGCGACACCGGGGAGCTGTTTTTT.

This chain joins TRBV2 and TRBJ2-1; D tentatively reads TRBD1 or TRBD2 (5 bases each). This CDR3 region has 14 residues. V was pared by 2 bases and J by 12 bases, with 17 bases between. Germline lookup yields CDR1 SNHLY and CDR2 FYNNEI. The CDR3 sequence is CASSESGRRTRQFF. The CDR3 DNA follows: TGTGCCAGCAGTGAATCGGGGCGCCGGACTCGGCAGTTCTTC.

V is TRBV27 and J is TRBJ2-7; the match to TRBD2 covers 11 bases. Germline V gives CDR1 MNHEY, CDR2 SMNVEV (reference sequence). The J segment lost 1 base and the V segment lost 1 base, leaving 6 bases of the junction unmatched. The CDR3 length is 17 residues. CDR3 region: CASSLWVGTSGSYEQYF. CDR3 bases: TGTGCCAGCAGTTTATGGGTCGGGACTAGCGGATCCTACGAGCAGTACTTC.

The chain combines TRBV7-9 with TRBJ2-2; 7 bases are shared with TRBD2. The J segment lost 1 base and the V segment lost 5 bases, leaving 10 bases of the junction unmatched. Germline values: CDR1 SEHNR, CDR2 FQNEAQ (reference sequence). CDR3 length: 17 amino acids. CDR3 region: CASSPPFLAENTGELFF. The CDR3 coding sequence is TGTGCCAGCAGCCCCCCGTTCCTAGCGGAGAACACCGGGGAGCTGTTTTTT.

The chain uses TRBV28 and TRBJ2-7; D is possibly TRBD2 (6 bases). This CDR3 comprises 14 residues. CDR1 and CDR2 (germline): MDHEN, SYDVKM. The V end lost 3 bases, the J end lost 3 bases, and 12 bases lay between the germline ends. DNA for the CDR3: TGTGCCAGCAGTTTGGGGGGTAGCGGCTACGAGCAGTACTTC. This translates into CASSLGGSGYEQYF. Variable domain in full (rest from reference TRBV28 and TRBJ2-7): DVKVTQSSRYLVKRTGEKVFLECVQDMDHENMFWYRQDPGLGLRLIYFSYDVKMKEKGDIPEGYSVSREKKERFSLILESASTNQTSMYLCASSLGGSGYEQYFGPGTRLTVT.

The chain is built from TRBV2 and TRBJ2-3, with a tentative D call TRBD2 (5 bases). This CDR3 comprises 13 residues. In germline, CDR1 is SNHLY, CDR2 FYNNEI. V shed 6 bases and J shed 6 bases, with 13 bases lying between them. CDR3 region: CASRSGESDTQYF. The CDR3 nucleotides are TGTGCCAGCAGAAGTGGGGAGTCTGATACGCAGTATTTT. The full variable domain, in which reference TRBV2 and TRBJ2-3 provide the parts outside the CDR3, is EPEVTQTPSHQVTQMGQEVILRCVPISNHLYFYWYRQILGQKVEFLVSFYNNEISEKSEIFDDQFSVERPDGSNFTLKIRSTKLEDSAMYFCASRSGESDTQYFGPGTRLTVL.

Details on this clone: This same CDR3 is encoded by further DNA sequences in the sample. The chain employs TRBV18 and TRBJ2-1; a possible D gene is TRBD2 (7 bases). Trimming took off 6 bases at V and 7 bases at J, with 16 bases between the two ends. This CDR3 contains 14 residues. The germline V gene encodes CDR1 KGHSH and CDR2 LQKENI. The DNA for the CDR3 is TGTGCCAGCTCCCCGGGGGGCCTCTATAATGAGCAGTTCTTC. It yields the protein CASSPGGLYNEQFF. The full variable domain, with the rest looked up from reference TRBV18 and TRBJ2-1, is NAGVMQNPRHLVRRRGQEARLRCSPMKGHSHVYWYRQLPEEGLKFMVYLQKENIIDESGMPKERFSAEFPKEGPSILRIQQVVRGDSAAYFCASSPGGLYNEQFFGPGTRLTVL.

To note about this clone: Other DNA sequences of this sample code for an identical CDR3. This chain joins TRBV19 and TRBJ2-2; 11 bases line up with TRBD2. CDR1 is LNHDA and CDR2 is SQIVND in the germline V gene (reference sequence). V lost 5 bases to trimming and J lost 1 base; unmatched junction nucleotides: 3. The CDR3 covers 16 residues. The CDR3 nucleotides are TGTGCCAGTAGTCGACTAGCGGGAAGGAACACCGGGGAGCTGTTTTTT. This translates into CASSRLAGRNTGELFF. Combining the CDR3 with reference TRBV19 and TRBJ2-2 gives the whole variable domain DGGITQSPKYLFRKEGQNVTLSCEQNLNHDAMYWYRQDPGQGLRLIYYSQIVNDFQKGDIAEGYSVSREKKESFPLTVTSAQKNPTAFYLCASSRLAGRNTGELFFGEGSRLTVL.

The V call is TRBV6-6, the J call TRBJ1-4; no clear D. The CDR3 is 10 amino acids. The V and J ends lost 6 bases and 12 bases respectively, with 8 bases between them. The germline CDR1 and CDR2 sequences are MNHNY and SVGAGI (reference sequence). The CDR3 reads CASRQRELFF. The CDR3 DNA is TGTGCCAGCAGGCAAAGGGAACTGTTTTTT.

To note about this clone: The sample holds other DNA sequences that translate to the same CDR3. The chain is built from TRBV5-1 and TRBJ1-1; D not certain. Deletions cut 2 bases from V and 0 bases from J, with 8 bases between. The CDR3 sequence is 14 residues long. CDR1 and CDR2 from the germline V gene are SGHRS and YFSETQ. CDR3 nucleotide sequence: TGCGCCAGCAGCTTTGAGGGAATGAACACTGAAGCTTTCTTT. Translating gives CASSFEGMNTEAFF.

About this clone: The sample has other DNA sequences that encode this CDR3 too. CDR3 region: CASSLGLGFYNEQFF. CDR3 nucleotides: TGCGCCAGCAGCCTGGGACTAGGGTTCTACAATGAGCAGTTCTTC. The chain recombines TRBV5-1 with TRBJ2-1, with 8 bases fitting TRBD2. Trimming cost V 4 bases and J 3 bases; bases outside gene matches: 6. The germline V gene has CDR1 SGHRS and CDR2 YFSETQ. CDR3 length equals 15 residues. The full variable domain, its missing parts supplied by reference TRBV5-1 and TRBJ2-1, is KAGVTQTPRYLIKTRGQQVTLSCSPISGHRSVSWYQQTPGQGLQFLFEYFSETQRNKGNFPGRFSGRQFSNSRSEMNVSTLELGDSALYLCASSLGLGFYNEQFFGPGTRLTVL.

J is TRBJ1-4 and V is TRBV27; D remains unclear. This CDR3 contains 14 residues. CDR1 and CDR2 from the germline V gene are MNHEY and SMNVEV (reference sequence). V dropped 7 bases and J dropped 8 bases, with 17 bases sitting between them. CDR3 nucleotides: TGTGCCAGCAAGAACCATGGGGTAGGAGAAAAACTGTTTTTT. It yields the protein CASKNHGVGEKLFF.

V gene TRBV19 combines with J gene TRBJ2-3; TRBD2 matches 10 bases. Germline V gene sequence: CDR1 LNHDA, CDR2 SQIVND (reference sequence). The V and J ends lost 5 bases and 5 bases, in that order; junction bases with no gene match: 1. The CDR3 has 13 residues. Written as DNA, the CDR3 is TGTGCCAGTAGTCAGCGGGGGGGAGATACGCAGTATTTT. It specifies CASSQRGGDTQYF.

This clone was recorded only once. V is TRBV5-4 and J is TRBJ2-7; possibly TRBD2 for D (5 bases). CDR1 is SGHNT, CDR2 YYREEE, per germline (reference sequence). There are 14 residues in the CDR3. V shed 0 bases and J shed 0 bases, with 7 bases lying between them. CDR3 nucleotide sequence: TGTGCCAGCAGCTTGGAGGCGGGCTCCTACGAGCAGTACTTC. It is translated as CASSLEAGSYEQYF.

The J gene is TRBJ2-7, the V gene TRBV6-5; no clear D. Trimming pared 4 bases from V and 6 bases from J, leaving 7 bases between. The length of the CDR3 is 11 residues. Germline CDR1 reads MNHEY; CDR2 reads SVGAGI. The CDR3 loop is CASSWLSEQYF. The CDR3 DNA is TGTGCCAGCAGTTGGTTATCCGAGCAGTACTTC.

This chain uses TRBV4-1 with TRBJ1-2; D possibly corresponds to TRBD1 (6 bases). The ends were cut back, 6 bases at V and 8 bases at J, with 25 bases in the middle. The germline V gene encodes CDR1 MGHRA and CDR2 YSYEKL. The CDR3 runs to 16 residues. CDR3 sequence (DNA): TGCGCCAGCAGAAACCCAGCCGGGACACCCCGGCAGGGCTACACCTTC. This encodes CASRNPAGTPRQGYTF.

The V gene is TRBV2, the J gene TRBJ2-7; a weak D match, TRBD2 (6 bases). V dropped 9 bases and J dropped 3 bases, with 15 bases sitting between them. This CDR3 is built from 13 residues. CDR1 and CDR2 (germline): SNHLY, FYNNEI. CDR3: CASGGDFNYEQYF. The CDR3 DNA reads as TGTGCCAGTGGCGGGGACTTTAACTACGAGCAGTACTTC.

V gene TRBV9 combines with J gene TRBJ2-2; D call uncertain. Germline lookup yields CDR1 SGDLS and CDR2 YYNGEE. V lost 2 bases, J lost 3 bases, and 5 bases lay in between. This CDR3 region has 13 residues. The CDR3 here is CASSVTYTGELFF. CDR3 DNA: TGTGCCAGCAGCGTTACATACACCGGGGAGCTGTTTTTT. Full variable domain (missing parts from reference TRBV9 and TRBJ2-2): DSGVTQTPKHLITATGQRVTLRCSPRSGDLSVYWYQQSLDQGLQFLIQYYNGEERAKGNILERFSAQQFPDLHSELNLSSLELGDSALYFCASSVTYTGELFFGEGSRLTVL.

V gene TRBV5-1 combines with J gene TRBJ2-5; D may match TRBD1 or TRBD2 (5 bases each). The ends were cut back, 4 bases at V and 5 bases at J, with 12 bases in the middle. This CDR3 has 13 residues. Germline CDR1 SGHRS, CDR2 YFSETQ. CDR3 residues: CASSMGPEETQYF. The CDR3 DNA follows: TGCGCCAGCAGCATGGGACCAGAGGAGACCCAGTACTTC.

The chain combines TRBV5-5 with TRBJ2-2; D gene unclear. Per germline, CDR1 SGHKS and CDR2 YYEKEE (reference sequence). The CDR3 totals 16 residues. V was pared by 2 bases and J by 2 bases, with 13 bases between. The DNA for the CDR3 is TGTGCCAGCAGCTTAGGCACCTCATTAAACACCGGGGAGCTGTTTTTT. Its translation is CASSLGTSLNTGELFF.

J is TRBJ2-1 and V is TRBV28, with a tentative D call TRBD2 (5 bases). The CDR3 consists of 15 residues. Germline CDR1 MDHEN, CDR2 SYDVKM. V shed 5 bases and J shed 4 bases, with 15 bases lying between them. The CDR3 nucleotides are TGTGCCAGCAGTAGGGTTGTGAGGGTTTACAATGAGCAGTTCTTC. Translation gives CASSRVVRVYNEQFF.

This rearrangement joins TRBV11-2 to TRBJ2-1; D is unclear. There are 15 residues in the CDR3. CDR1 is SGHAT and CDR2 is FQNNGV in the germline V gene. With 5 bases removed from V and 0 bases from J, the gap between germline ends came to 11 bases. In DNA, the CDR3 is TGTGCCAGCAGCCTTCCTAGGAGCTCCTACAATGAGCAGTTCTTC. This encodes CASSLPRSSYNEQFF.

The V and J genes are TRBV30 and TRBJ1-2, with D maybe TRBD1 (6 bases). The V and J ends lost 7 bases and 0 bases respectively, with 12 bases between them. Germline assignment: CDR1 GTSNPN and CDR2 SVGIG (reference sequence). This CDR3 spans 13 amino acids. CDR3 protein: CALRDTANYGYTF. DNA for the CDR3: TGTGCCTTGCGGGACACAGCTAACTATGGCTACACCTTC.

This sequence joins TRBV7-8 and TRBJ2-5; maybe TRBD2 (7 bases). Trimming cost V 5 bases and J 5 bases, with 18 bases left between them. Germline V lookup: CDR1 SGHVS, CDR2 FQNEAQ. The length of the CDR3 is 15 residues. CDR3 residues: CASSVGGLTQETQYF. The CDR3 bases are TGTGCCAGCAGCGTAGGGGGACTAACACAGGAGACCCAGTACTTC.